This is a list of T cell receptor beta chains from one sample in a study of T cell responses to AZD1222 COVID-19 vaccine. The method was immunoSEQ multiplex PCR; TCRdb's version includes in-frame clones alone and lacks a portion of them. The data hold fewer than 150,000 clones, with about four fifths observed a single time. Sequenced here: peripheral blood, sampled on day 0 of AZD1222 vaccination. These receptors all come from an adult in good health. Each CDR3 is given with its conserved first and last residue. D genes are given only for firm matches. Size is stated for part of the rows, as once, few or many counts, or as a class when the clone is expanded.

clone_size	v_call	d_call	j_call	cdr3_aa	cdr3_nt
.	TRBV25-1	.	TRBJ1-2	CASSAGQSNYGYTF	TGTGCCAGCAGTGCCGGACAGTCTAACTATGGCTACACCTTC
once	TRBV30	.	TRBJ1-4	CAWSVGGLNEKLFF	TGTGCCTGGAGTGTCGGTGGCCTAAATGAAAAACTGTTTTTT
.	TRBV19	.	TRBJ2-7	CASSIGSPGHLTLRDYEQYF	TGTGCCAGTAGTATCGGTTCCCCGGGACATTTGACTTTGAGGGACTACGAGCAGTACTTC
.	TRBV7-3	.	TRBJ2-2	CASSPGRPGLGDTGELFF	TGTGCCAGCAGCCCCGGACGGCCAGGCCTGGGGGACACCGGGGAGCTGTTTTTT
.	TRBV7-8	.	TRBJ1-2	CASSLRQMSSGYTF	TGTGCCAGCAGCTTAAGGCAGATGAGCAGTGGCTACACCTTC
.	TRBV5-4	.	TRBJ1-2	CASSLLWQGDGYTF	TGTGCCAGCAGCTTGTTATGGCAGGGAGACGGCTACACCTTC
.	TRBV6-5	.	TRBJ1-5	CASSYGGSNQPQHF	TGTGCCAGCAGTTACGGCGGGAGCAATCAGCCCCAGCATTTT
.	TRBV19	.	TRBJ1-2	CASSPRQEGGYTF	TGTGCCAGTAGTCCAAGACAGGAGGGAGGCTACACCTTC
.	TRBV5-1	.	TRBJ2-7	CASSLGQDHYEQYF	TGCGCCAGCAGCTTGGGACAGGACCACTACGAGCAGTACTTC
.	TRBV7-2	.	TRBJ1-2	CASSLESARSGYTF	TGTGCCAGCAGCTTAGAATCGGCCCGATCCGGCTACACCTTC
once	TRBV2	.	TRBJ1-4	CASRNRDSSEKLFF	TGTGCCAGCAGGAATAGAGATTCGAGTGAAAAACTGTTTTTT
.	TRBV24-1	TRBD1	TRBJ1-1	CATSERGQGVTEAFF	TGTGCCACCAGTGAACGAGGACAGGGGGTGACTGAAGCTTTCTTT
once	TRBV5-1	.	TRBJ2-1	CASSILRQDFLDNEQFF	TGCGCCAGCAGCATCCTACGACAGGATTTTCTTGACAATGAGCAGTTCTTC
.	TRBV13	.	TRBJ2-1	CASSLRDSNEQFF	TGTGCCAGCAGCCTGCGGGACAGCAATGAGCAGTTCTTC
.	TRBV24-1	.	TRBJ1-5	CATSDPNQPQHF	TGTGCCACCAGTGACCCTAATCAGCCCCAGCATTTT
.	TRBV7-9	.	TRBJ1-5	CASSLIADQPQHF	TGTGCCAGCAGCTTAATTGCGGATCAGCCCCAGCATTTT
.	TRBV7-3	.	TRBJ1-2	CASSLQFLQDSNYGYTF	TGTGCCAGCAGCTTACAATTCTTACAGGACTCTAACTATGGCTACACCTTC